In its sample, the clone carrying this T cell receptor (beta chain) was seen a few times. The sample is drawn from a study of blood T cell repertoires in COVID-19. Study-level background: Samples of COVID-19 (acute and convalescent) were obtained from the United States, Italy and Spain. PBMCs, B-cell-depleted T cells, or T cells were the source of the cDNA or gDNA that made up the material.

The CDR3 has 14 residues. CDR1 is SGHTA and CDR2 is FQGNSA in the germline V gene. V lost 3 bases, J lost 6 bases, and 11 bases lay in between. How the authors handled the data: Nucleated cell counts were estimated from reference gene primer amplification. Clones were read by immunoSEQ multiplex PCR, and TCRdb kept only the in-frame ones, dropping some. V, J and clone size reflect that table, while D and trimming were determined from the DNA. The sample yields 50,000 to 65,000 clones, approximately 86% seen once. V is TRBV7-2 and J is TRBJ2-2, with D possibly being TRBD1 (6 bases). Sequencing was carried out using peripheral blood. The receptor comes from a man aged 50 to 59 with active COVID-19. The CDR3: CASSFQTGAGELFF. In DNA, the CDR3 is TGTGCCAGCAGCTTTCAGACAGGAGCCGGGGAGCTGTTTTTT.